The present T cell receptor beta chain was sequenced within a study of blood T cells in healthy people across ages. This clonotype was seen many times. Alongside a J-beta primer mix, a sample-barcoded 5' primer served in a second PCR lasting about 7 to 12 cycles. Via MiXCR, TCRdb re-called the 5' RACE reads, giving one row per CDR3 protein. The sample holds about 640,000 distinct CDR3 sequences, approximately 40% seen once. Germline V gene data show CDR1 as LGHNA and CDR2 as YNFKEQ. The ends were cut back, 3 bases at V and 2 bases at J, with 10 bases in the middle. The CDR3 consists of 14 residues. Sequencing was carried out using blood. The sequence derives from a man aged 80 or over in good health. The chain recombines TRBV4-2 with TRBJ2-5; a weak D match, TRBD1 (5 bases). For the CDR3, the DNA is TGTGCCAGCAGCCAGAACCCAGGGCAAGAGACCCAGTACTTC. Encoded protein: CASSQNPGQETQYF.